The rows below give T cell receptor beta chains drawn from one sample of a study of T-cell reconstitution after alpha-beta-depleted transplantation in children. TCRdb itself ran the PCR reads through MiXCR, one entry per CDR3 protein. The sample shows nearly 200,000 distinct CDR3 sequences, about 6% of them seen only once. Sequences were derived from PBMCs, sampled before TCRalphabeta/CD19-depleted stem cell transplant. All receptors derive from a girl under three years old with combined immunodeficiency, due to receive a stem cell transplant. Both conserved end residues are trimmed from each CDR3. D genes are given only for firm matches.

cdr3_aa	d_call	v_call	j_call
ASSQTSGRETQY	TRBD2	TRBV5-1	TRBJ2-5
ASSLRGAGAFYEQY	-	TRBV14	TRBJ2-7
ASSNGLTDTQY	-	TRBV28	TRBJ2-3
ASSLRDWGVSEQY	-	TRBV7-9	TRBJ2-7
ASSQMGASPLH	-	TRBV7-3	TRBJ1-6
ASSGETKPWNEQF	-	TRBV2	TRBJ2-1
ASSLASQGAEETQY	TRBD1	TRBV7-8	TRBJ2-5
ASSESGEETQY	-	TRBV2	TRBJ2-5
ASSYLLSGPLREQF	-	TRBV6-2/TRBV6-3	TRBJ2-1
ASSDPNRDEQF	-	TRBV10-2	TRBJ2-1
ASSLFRGWESSYNEQF	-	TRBV11-3	TRBJ2-1
ASSSDKGVTEAF	-	TRBV5-5	TRBJ1-1
ASGPGRNYGYT	-	TRBV6-1	TRBJ1-2
SARDLLAGIGDTQY	TRBD2	TRBV20-1	TRBJ2-3
ASSLAGVEETQY	-	TRBV12-3/TRBV12-4	TRBJ2-5
ASSLVPGGRPDTGELF	-	TRBV12-3/TRBV12-4	TRBJ2-2
ASTSGSNSYNEQF	TRBD2	TRBV27	TRBJ2-1
ASSLMAGGNEQY	TRBD2	TRBV12-3/TRBV12-4	TRBJ2-7
ASSHDRAGGFYGYT	TRBD1	TRBV12-3/TRBV12-4	TRBJ1-2
ASSLEAENTGELF	-	TRBV6-4	TRBJ2-2
ASSGMTDEQF	-	TRBV5-5	TRBJ2-1
ASSQDLIGTSYGYT	-	TRBV3-1	TRBJ1-2
SVAGTASSGNTIY	TRBD1	TRBV29-1	TRBJ1-3
ASSRGTSGNGEQY	TRBD2	TRBV5-1	TRBJ2-7
ASSYFTSGVEQF	TRBD2	TRBV14	TRBJ2-1
ASRPTRPGQGAYNEQF	TRBD1	TRBV4-2	TRBJ2-1
ASSPISETQY	-	TRBV6-2/TRBV6-3	TRBJ2-5
ASRWDITDTQY	-	TRBV5-1	TRBJ2-3
ASSLGPGLGSYEQY	TRBD2	TRBV5-1	TRBJ2-7
SAREAGVETQY	TRBD2	TRBV20-1	TRBJ2-5
ASSHITWDTHTDTQY	-	TRBV7-6	TRBJ2-3
ASRGGTPELF	TRBD2	TRBV2	TRBJ2-2
ASSHVLAGDNNEQF	TRBD2	TRBV4-3	TRBJ2-1
SVEFPEPNEQY	-	TRBV29-1	TRBJ2-7
ASSPGLAGTDTQY	TRBD2	TRBV9	TRBJ2-3
ATSRDPPDRGTHNEQF	TRBD1	TRBV15	TRBJ2-1
ASSEVLNSSEQY	-	TRBV6-1	TRBJ2-7
ASSRGKGSEQY	-	TRBV12-3/TRBV12-4	TRBJ2-7
ASSPDRGFGYT	TRBD1	TRBV5-4	TRBJ1-2
SASVFGETETQY	-	TRBV20-1	TRBJ2-5
ASSPLGGDNSPLH	-	TRBV7-3	TRBJ1-6
ASSYSSGQGGQPQH	TRBD1	TRBV6-5	TRBJ1-5
ASSQDYQLLDRSDEQF	-	TRBV4-3	TRBJ2-1
ASSLGWSRLAGAGAKNIQY	TRBD2	TRBV11-2	TRBJ2-4
ASSFGGTSYNEQF	-	TRBV12-3/TRBV12-4	TRBJ2-1